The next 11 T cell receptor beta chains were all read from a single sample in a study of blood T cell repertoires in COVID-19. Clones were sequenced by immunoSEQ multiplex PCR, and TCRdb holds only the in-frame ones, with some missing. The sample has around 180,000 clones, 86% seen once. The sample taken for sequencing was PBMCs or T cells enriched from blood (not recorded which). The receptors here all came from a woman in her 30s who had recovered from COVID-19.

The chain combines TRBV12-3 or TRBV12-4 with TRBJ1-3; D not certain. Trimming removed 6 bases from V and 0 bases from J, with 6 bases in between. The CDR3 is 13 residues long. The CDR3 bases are TGTGCCAGCAGCTTTAACTCTGGAAACACCATATATTTT. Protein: CASSFNSGNTIYF.

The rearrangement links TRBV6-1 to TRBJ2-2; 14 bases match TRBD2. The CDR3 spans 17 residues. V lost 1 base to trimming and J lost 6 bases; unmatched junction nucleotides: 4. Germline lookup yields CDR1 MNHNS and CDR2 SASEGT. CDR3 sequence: CASSEGGLAGVPGELFF. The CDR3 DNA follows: TGTGCCAGCAGTGAAGGGGGACTAGCGGGAGTTCCCGGGGAGCTGTTTTTT.

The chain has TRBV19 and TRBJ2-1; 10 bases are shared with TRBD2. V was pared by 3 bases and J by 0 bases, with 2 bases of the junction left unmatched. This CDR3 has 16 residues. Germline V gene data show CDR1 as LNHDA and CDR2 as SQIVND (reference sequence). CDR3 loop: CASSMASGSSYNEQFF. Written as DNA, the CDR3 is TGTGCCAGTAGTATGGCTAGCGGGAGCTCCTACAATGAGCAGTTCTTC.

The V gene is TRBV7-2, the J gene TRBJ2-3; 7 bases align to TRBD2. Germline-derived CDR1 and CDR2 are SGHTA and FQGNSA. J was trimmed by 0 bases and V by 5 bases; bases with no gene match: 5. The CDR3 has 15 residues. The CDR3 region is CASSRDYLSTDTQYF. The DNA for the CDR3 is TGTGCCAGCAGCCGGGACTACCTTAGCACAGATACGCAGTATTTT.

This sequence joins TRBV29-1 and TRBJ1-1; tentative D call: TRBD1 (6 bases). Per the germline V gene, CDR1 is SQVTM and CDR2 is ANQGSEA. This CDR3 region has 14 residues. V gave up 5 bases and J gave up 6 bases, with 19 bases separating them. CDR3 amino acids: CSVLPLQGNAEAFF. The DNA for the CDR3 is TGCAGCGTTCTTCCACTACAGGGTAACGCTGAAGCTTTCTTT. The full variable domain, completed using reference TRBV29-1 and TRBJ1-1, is SAVISQKPSRDICQRGTSLTIQCQVDSQVTMMFWYRQQPGQSLTLIATANQGSEATYESGFVIDKFPISRPNLTFSTLTVSNMSPEDSSIYLCSVLPLQGNAEAFFGQGTRLTVV.

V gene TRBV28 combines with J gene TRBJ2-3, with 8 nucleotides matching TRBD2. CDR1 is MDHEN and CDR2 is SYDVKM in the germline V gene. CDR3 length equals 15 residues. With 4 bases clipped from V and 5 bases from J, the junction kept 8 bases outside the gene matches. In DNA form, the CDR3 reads TGTGCCAGCAGTTCCCCAGCGGGAGAGAGAGATACGCAGTATTTT. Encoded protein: CASSSPAGERDTQYF.

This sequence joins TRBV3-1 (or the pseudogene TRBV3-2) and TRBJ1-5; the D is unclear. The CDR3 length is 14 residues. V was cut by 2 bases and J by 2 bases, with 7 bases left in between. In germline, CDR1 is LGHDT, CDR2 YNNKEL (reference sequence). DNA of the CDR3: TGTGCCAGCAGCCAAAGCGGGGGCAATCAGCCCCAGCATTTT. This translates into CASSQSGGNQPQHF.

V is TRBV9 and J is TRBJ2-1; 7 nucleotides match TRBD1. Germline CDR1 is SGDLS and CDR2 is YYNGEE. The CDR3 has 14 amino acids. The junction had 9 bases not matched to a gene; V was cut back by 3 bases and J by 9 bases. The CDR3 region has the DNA TGTGCCAGCAGCGCGACAGGGAGTTCGGGTGAGCAGTTCTTC. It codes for CASSATGSSGEQFF.

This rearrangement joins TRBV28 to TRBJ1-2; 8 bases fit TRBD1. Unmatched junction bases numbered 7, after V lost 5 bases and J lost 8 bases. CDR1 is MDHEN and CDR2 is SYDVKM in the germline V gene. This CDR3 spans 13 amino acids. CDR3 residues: CASSLRTGLGYTF. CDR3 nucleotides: TGTGCCAGCAGTCTGAGGACAGGGTTAGGCTACACCTTC.

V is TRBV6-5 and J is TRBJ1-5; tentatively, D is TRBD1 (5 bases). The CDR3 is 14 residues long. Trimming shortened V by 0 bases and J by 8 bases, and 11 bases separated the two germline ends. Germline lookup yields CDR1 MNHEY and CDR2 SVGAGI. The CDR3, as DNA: TGTGCCAGCAGTTACTCGGTGACAGAAGAGCCCCAGCATTTT. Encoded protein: CASSYSVTEEPQHF.

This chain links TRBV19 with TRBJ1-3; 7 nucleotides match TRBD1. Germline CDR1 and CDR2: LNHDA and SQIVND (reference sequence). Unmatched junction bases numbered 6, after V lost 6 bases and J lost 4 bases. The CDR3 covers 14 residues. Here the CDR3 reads CASRSTGRGNTIYF. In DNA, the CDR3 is TGTGCCAGTAGATCGACAGGGCGCGGAAACACCATATATTTT.